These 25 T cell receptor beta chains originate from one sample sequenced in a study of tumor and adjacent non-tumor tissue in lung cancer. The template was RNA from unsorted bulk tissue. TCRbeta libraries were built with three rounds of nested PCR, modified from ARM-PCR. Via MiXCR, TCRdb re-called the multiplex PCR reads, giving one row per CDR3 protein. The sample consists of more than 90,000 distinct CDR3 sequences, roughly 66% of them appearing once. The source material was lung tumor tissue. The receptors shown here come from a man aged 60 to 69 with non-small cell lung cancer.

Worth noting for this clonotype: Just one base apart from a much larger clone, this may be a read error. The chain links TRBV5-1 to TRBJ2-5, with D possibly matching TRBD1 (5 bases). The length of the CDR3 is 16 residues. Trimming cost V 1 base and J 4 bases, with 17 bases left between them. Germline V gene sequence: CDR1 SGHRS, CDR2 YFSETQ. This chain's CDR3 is CASSLYGHPTGETQYF. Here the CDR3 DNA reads TGCGCCAGCAGCTTGTATGGACACCCAACCGGAGAGACCCAGTACTTC.

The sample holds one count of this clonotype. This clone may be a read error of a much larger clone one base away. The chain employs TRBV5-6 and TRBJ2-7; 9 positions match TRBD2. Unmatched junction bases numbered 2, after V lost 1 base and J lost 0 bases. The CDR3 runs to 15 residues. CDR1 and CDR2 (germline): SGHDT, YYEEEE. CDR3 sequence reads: CASSLSAGGSYEQYF. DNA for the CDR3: TGTGCCAGCAGCTTGTCAGCGGGGGGCTCCTACGAGCAGTACTTC.

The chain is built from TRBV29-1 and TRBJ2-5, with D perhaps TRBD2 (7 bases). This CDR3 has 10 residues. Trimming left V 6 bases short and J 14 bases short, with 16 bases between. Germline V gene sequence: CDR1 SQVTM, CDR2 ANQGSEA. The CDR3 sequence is CSVPGGGTYF. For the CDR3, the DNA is TGCAGCGTCCCCGGGGGAGGGACATACTTC.

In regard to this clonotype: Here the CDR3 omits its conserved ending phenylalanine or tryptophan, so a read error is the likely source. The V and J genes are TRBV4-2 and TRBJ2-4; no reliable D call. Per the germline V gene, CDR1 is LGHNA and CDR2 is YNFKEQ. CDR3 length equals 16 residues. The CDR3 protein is CASSQDAVPPANIQYS. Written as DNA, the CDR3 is TGTGCCAGCAGCCAAGATGCGGTCCCCCCAGCTAACATACAGTACTCC.

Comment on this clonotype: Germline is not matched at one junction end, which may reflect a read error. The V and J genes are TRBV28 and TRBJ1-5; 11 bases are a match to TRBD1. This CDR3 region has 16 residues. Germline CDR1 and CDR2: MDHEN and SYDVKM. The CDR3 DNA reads TGTGACAGCAGAAGAAGGGGACAGGGGGAGAGGCAGCCCCAGCATTTT. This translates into CDSRRRGQGERQPQHF.

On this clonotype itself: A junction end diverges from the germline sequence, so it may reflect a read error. The CDR3 is CSVAVCDEAFF. The CDR3 region has the DNA TGCAGTGTTGCGGTCTGTGATGAAGCTTTCTTT. The chain employs TRBV29-1 and TRBJ1-1, with D unclear. The length of the CDR3 is 11 residues. From germline, CDR1 is SQVTM and CDR2 ANQGSEA.

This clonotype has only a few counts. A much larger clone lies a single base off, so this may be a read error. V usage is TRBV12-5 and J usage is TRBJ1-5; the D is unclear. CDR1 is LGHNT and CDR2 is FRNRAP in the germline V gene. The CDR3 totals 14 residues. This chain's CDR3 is CASGLGHSDQPQHF. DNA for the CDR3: TGTGCTAGTGGTTTGGGCCATAGCGATCAGCCCCAGCATTTT.

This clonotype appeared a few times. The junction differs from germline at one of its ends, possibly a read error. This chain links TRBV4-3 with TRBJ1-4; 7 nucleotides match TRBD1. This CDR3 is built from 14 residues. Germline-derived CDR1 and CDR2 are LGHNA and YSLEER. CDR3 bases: TGTGCCAGCAGCCAAGAAGACAGGGCTGAAAAACTGTTTTTT. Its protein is CASSQEDRAEKLFF.

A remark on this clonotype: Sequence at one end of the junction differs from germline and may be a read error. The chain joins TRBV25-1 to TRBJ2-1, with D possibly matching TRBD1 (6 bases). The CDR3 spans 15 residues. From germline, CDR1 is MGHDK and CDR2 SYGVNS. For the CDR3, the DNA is TGTGCCAGCGCCCTTGGGACAACAGGTCTCAATGACCAGTTCTTC. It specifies CASALGTTGLNDQFF.

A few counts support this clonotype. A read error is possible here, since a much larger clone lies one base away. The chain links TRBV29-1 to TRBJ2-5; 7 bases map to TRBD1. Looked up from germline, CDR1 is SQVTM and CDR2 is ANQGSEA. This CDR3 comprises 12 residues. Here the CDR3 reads CSMDRTGETQYF. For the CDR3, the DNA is TGCAGTATGGACAGGACGGGAGAGACCCAGTACTTC.

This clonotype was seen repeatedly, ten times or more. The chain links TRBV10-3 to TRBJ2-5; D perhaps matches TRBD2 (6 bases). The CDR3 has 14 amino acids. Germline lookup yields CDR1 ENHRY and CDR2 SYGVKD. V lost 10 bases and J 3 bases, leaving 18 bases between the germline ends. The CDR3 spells CATRAGSGKETQYF. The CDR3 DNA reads TGTGCCACCAGAGCCGGGAGTGGAAAAGAGACCCAGTACTTC.

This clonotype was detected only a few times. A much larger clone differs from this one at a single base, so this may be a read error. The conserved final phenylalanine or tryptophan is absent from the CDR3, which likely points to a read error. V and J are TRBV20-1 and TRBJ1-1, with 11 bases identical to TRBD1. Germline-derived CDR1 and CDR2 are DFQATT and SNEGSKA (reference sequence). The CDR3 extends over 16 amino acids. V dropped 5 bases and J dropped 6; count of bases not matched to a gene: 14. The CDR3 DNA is TGCAGTGCTGGGGGACAGGGGGACCATGGACACTCTGAAGCTTTCTTA. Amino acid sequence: CSAGGQGDHGHSEAFL.

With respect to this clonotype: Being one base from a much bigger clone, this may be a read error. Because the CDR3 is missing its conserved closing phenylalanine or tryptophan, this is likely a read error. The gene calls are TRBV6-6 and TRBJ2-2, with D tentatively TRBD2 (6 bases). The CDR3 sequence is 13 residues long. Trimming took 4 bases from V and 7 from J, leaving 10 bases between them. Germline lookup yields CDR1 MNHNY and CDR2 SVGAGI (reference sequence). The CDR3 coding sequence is TGTGCCAGCAGTTTGCTCGGGGGCGGGGAGCTGTTTTAT. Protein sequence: CASSLLGGGELFY.

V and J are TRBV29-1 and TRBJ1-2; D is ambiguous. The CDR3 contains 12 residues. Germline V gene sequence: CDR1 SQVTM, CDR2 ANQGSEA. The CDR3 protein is CRFVSHNYGYTF. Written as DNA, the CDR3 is TGCAGATTTGTAAGTCACAACTATGGCTACACCTTC.

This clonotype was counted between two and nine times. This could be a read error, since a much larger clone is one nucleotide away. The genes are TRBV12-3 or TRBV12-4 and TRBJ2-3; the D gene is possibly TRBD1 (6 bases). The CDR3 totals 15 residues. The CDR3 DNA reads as TGTGCCAGCTGTTTAATCGGCAGGGGACCAGATACGCAGTATTTT. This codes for CASCLIGRGPDTQYF.

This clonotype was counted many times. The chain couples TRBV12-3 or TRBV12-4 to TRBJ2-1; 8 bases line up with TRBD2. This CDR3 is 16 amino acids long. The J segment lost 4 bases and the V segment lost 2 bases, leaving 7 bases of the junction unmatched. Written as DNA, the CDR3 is TGTGCCAGCAGTTTACCCGCGGGAGGTCTGTACAATGAGCAGTTCTTC. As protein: CASSLPAGGLYNEQFF.

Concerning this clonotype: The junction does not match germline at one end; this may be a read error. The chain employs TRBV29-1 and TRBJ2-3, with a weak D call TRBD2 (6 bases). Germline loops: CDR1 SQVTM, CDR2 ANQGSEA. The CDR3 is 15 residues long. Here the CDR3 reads CSVVGGGDNTDTQYF. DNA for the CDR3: TGCAGCGTTGTTGGCGGCGGGGATAACACAGATACGCAATATTTT.

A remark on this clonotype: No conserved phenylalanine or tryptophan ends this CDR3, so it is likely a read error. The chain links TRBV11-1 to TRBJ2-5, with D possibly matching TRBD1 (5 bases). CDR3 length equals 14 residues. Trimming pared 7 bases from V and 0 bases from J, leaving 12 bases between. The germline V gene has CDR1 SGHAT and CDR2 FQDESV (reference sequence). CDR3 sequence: CASTSDTYQETQYS. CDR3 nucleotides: TGTGCCAGCACCTCGGACACATACCAAGAGACCCAGTACTCC.

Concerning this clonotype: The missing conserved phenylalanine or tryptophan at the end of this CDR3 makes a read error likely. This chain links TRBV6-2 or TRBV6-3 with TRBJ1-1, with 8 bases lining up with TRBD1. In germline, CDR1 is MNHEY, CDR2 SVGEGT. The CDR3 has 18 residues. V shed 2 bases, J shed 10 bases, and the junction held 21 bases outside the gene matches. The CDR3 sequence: CASSYPRAGGRGRIRAFI. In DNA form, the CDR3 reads TGTGCCAGCAGTTACCCCAGGGCAGGGGGCAGAGGGCGCATCCGAGCTTTCATT.

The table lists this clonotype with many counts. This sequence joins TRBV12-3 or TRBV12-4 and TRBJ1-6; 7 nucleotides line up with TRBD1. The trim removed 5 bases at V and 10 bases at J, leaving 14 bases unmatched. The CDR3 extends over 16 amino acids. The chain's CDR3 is CASSLRTTGSGSPLHF. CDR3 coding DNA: TGTGCCAGCAGTCTACGGACGACAGGGAGTGGCTCACCCCTCCACTTT.

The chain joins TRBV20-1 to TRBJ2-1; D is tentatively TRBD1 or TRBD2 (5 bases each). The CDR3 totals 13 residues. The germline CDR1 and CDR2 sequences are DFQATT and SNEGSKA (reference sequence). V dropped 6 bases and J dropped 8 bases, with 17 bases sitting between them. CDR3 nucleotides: TGCAGTGCGAAGGTACTAGTGGGGGATGAGCAGTTCTTC. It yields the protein CSAKVLVGDEQFF.

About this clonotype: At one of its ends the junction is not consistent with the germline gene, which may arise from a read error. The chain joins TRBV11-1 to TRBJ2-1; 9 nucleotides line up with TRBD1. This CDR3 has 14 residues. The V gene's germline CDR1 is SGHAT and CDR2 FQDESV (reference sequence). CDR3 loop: CVSSLRDRANEQSF. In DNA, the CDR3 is TGTGTCAGCAGCTTAAGGGACAGGGCCAATGAGCAGTCCTTC.

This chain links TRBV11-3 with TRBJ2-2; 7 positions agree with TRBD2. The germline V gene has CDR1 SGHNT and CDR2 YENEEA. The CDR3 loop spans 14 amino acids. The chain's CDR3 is CTSSLRGRAWELFF. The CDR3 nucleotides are TGTACGAGCAGTTTAAGAGGGAGGGCCTGGGAGCTGTTTTTT.

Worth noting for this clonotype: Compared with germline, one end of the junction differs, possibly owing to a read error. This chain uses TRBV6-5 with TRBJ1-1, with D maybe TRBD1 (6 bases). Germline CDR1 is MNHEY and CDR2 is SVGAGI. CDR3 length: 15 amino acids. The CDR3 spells CAISYRAQSKGRAFF. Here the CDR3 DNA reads TGTGCCATCAGTTACAGGGCCCAGAGTAAGGGACGGGCATTCTTT.

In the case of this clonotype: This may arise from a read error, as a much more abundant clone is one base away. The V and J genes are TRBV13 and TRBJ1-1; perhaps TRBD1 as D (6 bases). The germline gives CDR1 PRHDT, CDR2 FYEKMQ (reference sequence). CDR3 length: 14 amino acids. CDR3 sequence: CASSPKEGDTEASF. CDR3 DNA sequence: TGTGCCAGCAGCCCCAAAGAGGGGGACACTGAAGCTTCCTTT.